These 10 T cell receptor beta chains originate from one sample sequenced in a study of CD8 T cells in ankylosing spondylitis. Whole-study results and caveats: A motif of eight highly homologous TCR beta variants was seen as apparently characteristic of ankylosing spondylitis blood.

These receptors' targets are unknown. TCRdb ran MiXCR on the 5' RACE reads and lists one entry per CDR3 protein. The data hold around 540,000 distinct CDR3 sequences, with roughly 13% observed a single time. Sequences were obtained from blood, either unsorted or a sorted T cell fraction (not recorded which). All receptors come from a male donor with ankylosing spondylitis.

The J gene is TRBJ2-7, the V gene TRBV28, with D possibly being TRBD2 (6 bases). Germline V gene lookup returns CDR1 MDHEN and CDR2 SYDVKM. The CDR3 is 14 amino acids. Trimming took off 8 bases at V and 5 bases at J, with 19 bases between the two ends. The CDR3 here is CASFSGGGGNEQYF. DNA of the CDR3: TGTGCCAGCTTTAGTGGCGGAGGAGGGAACGAGCAGTACTTC.

This clonotype was observed many times. The rearrangement uses TRBV29-1 and TRBJ2-2; the D is unclear. The CDR3 is 13 amino acids. The germline V gene has CDR1 SQVTM and CDR2 ANQGSEA. V was clipped by 7 bases and J by 4 bases, with 13 bases between them. CDR3 DNA sequence: TGCAGCGGTTCCGAGTACGGCACCGGGGAGCTGTTTTTT. Translation gives CSGSEYGTGELFF.

The gene calls are TRBV7-8 and TRBJ2-5; possible D gene TRBD2, 5 bases. V was shortened by 5 bases and J by 7 bases, with 11 bases between the two germline ends. Germline values: CDR1 SGHVS, CDR2 FQNEAQ. CDR3 length equals 12 residues. The CDR3 loop is CASSPDRGTQYF. The CDR3 nucleotides read TGTGCCAGCAGCCCAGACCGGGGGACCCAGTACTTC. The full variable domain, completed using reference TRBV7-8 and TRBJ2-5, is GAGVSQSPRYKVAKRGQDVALRCDPISGHVSLFWYQQALGQGPEFLTYFQNEAQLDKSGLPSDRFFAERPEGSVSTLKIQRTQQEDSAVYLCASSPDRGTQYFGPGTRLLVL.

The chain is built from TRBV7-8 and TRBJ2-7, with 8 bases lining up with TRBD1. V lost 5 bases, J lost 2 bases, and 8 bases stayed unmatched. In germline, CDR1 is SGHVS, CDR2 FQNEAQ. This CDR3 region has 15 residues. CDR3 bases: TGTGCCAGCAGCCCCCAGACAGGGGATGCCTACGAGCAGTACGTC. Protein sequence: CASSPQTGDAYEQYV.

The chain joins TRBV20-1 to TRBJ1-1; D may be TRBD1 (5 bases). CDR1 and CDR2 from the germline V gene are DFQATT and SNEGSKA (reference sequence). The germline V and J ends were trimmed by 4 bases and 6 bases, with 15 bases remaining between them. The CDR3 runs to 13 residues. DNA for the CDR3: TGCAGTGCTATGCAGGGAGTGAGGCCTGAAGCTTTCTTT. Translated, it gives CSAMQGVRPEAFF.

V usage is TRBV20-1 and J usage is TRBJ2-1; 10 nucleotides match TRBD2. Germline V gene data show CDR1 as DFQATT and CDR2 as SNEGSKA (reference sequence). Losses at the gene ends were 3 bases for V and 7 bases for J; bases not matched to a gene: 9. The CDR3 extends over 15 amino acids. The CDR3 DNA reads TGCAGTGCTAGTGGTCAGGTAGCGGGGGGTAATGAGCAGTTCTTC. It yields the protein CSASGQVAGGNEQFF.

The chain joins TRBV7-9 to TRBJ2-3; D is perhaps TRBD2 (6 bases). CDR3 length equals 15 residues. Germline CDR1 SEHNR, CDR2 FQNEAQ (reference sequence). V was clipped by 7 bases and J by 4 bases, with 18 bases between them. DNA of the CDR3: TGTGCCAGCACCCTTCGAACCGGGAGCGCAGATACGCAGTATTTT. This translates into CASTLRTGSADTQYF.

This clonotype occurred many times. The chain links TRBV12-3 or TRBV12-4 to TRBJ1-5; 10 nucleotides line up with TRBD1. Germline trimming cut 5 bases from V and 6 bases from J; bases unmatched to any gene: 10. This CDR3 is built from 16 residues. The CDR3 sequence is CASSLGRDRGSQPQHF. The CDR3 DNA reads TGTGCCAGCAGTCTAGGGCGGGACAGGGGATCTCAGCCCCAGCATTTT.

Points on this clonotype: Given a much more abundant clone one base away, this may be a read error. J is TRBJ2-5 and V is TRBV3-1; D is uncertain. CDR3 length: 14 amino acids. Looked up from germline, CDR1 is LGHDT and CDR2 is YNNKEL (reference sequence). DNA for the CDR3: TGTGCCAGCAGCCAACAATCAGGCCAAGAGACCCGGTACTTC. This translates into CASSQQSGQETRYF.

The rearrangement links TRBV12-3 or TRBV12-4 to TRBJ2-2, with D uncertain. V lost 2 bases and J 1 base, leaving 11 bases between the germline ends. The length of the CDR3 is 16 residues. The CDR3 loop reads CASSLSGRVNTGELFF. Here the CDR3 DNA reads TGTGCCAGCAGTTTATCAGGAAGGGTGAACACCGGGGAGCTGTTTTTT.